These 16 T cell receptor beta chains share one sample of origin, sequenced in a study of human T cells and chemical hapten exposure. One entry per CDR3 protein results from TCRdb running MiXCR on the RACE reads. Of 180,000 or so distinct CDR3 sequences listed, more than 20% are singletons. Time point: patch test 1, 2 weeks after DPC sensitization. Stated treatment: therapeutic diphenylcyclopropenone sensitization with weekly scalp DPC. Sequencing used whole blood, obtained in connection with sensitization to the hapten diphenylcyclopropenone (DPC). These receptor sequences come from a woman between 50 and 59 years old with alopecia areata. Some clones in this sample may be carry-over from other donors' samples.

This clonotype was counted between two and nine times. The rearrangement joins TRBV6-2 or TRBV6-3 to TRBJ2-1; 7 nucleotides line up with TRBD2. The germline gives CDR1 MNHEY, CDR2 SVGEGT. After removal of 6 bases from V and 1 base from J, the junction contained 6 bases not matched to a gene. The CDR3 has 15 amino acids. CDR3 amino acids: CASSQLSGSYNEQFF. DNA of the CDR3: TGTGCCAGCAGCCAACTTAGCGGGTCCTACAATGAGCAGTTCTTC.

This clonotype showed up just a few times. The J gene is TRBJ1-1, the V gene TRBV7-9; 8 positions match TRBD1. The CDR3 loop spans 15 amino acids. After removal of 5 bases from V and 1 base from J, the junction contained 6 bases not matched to a gene. Germline CDR1 is SEHNR and CDR2 is FQNEAQ (reference sequence). The CDR3 here is CASSPGGLRNTEAFF. DNA of the CDR3: TGTGCCAGCAGCCCAGGGGGCCTCAGGAACACTGAAGCTTTCTTT. The variable domain in full, completed from reference TRBV7-9 and TRBJ1-1, reads DTGVSQNPRHKITKRGQNVTFRCDPISEHNRLYWYRQTLGQGPEFLTYFQNEAQLEKSRLLSDRFSAERPKGSFSTLEIQRTEQGDSAMYLCASSPGGLRNTEAFFGQGTRLTVV.

This clonotype came up a few times. The chain joins TRBV5-1 to TRBJ1-6; D gene uncertain. There are 14 residues in the CDR3. With 4 bases removed from V and 5 bases from J, the gap between germline ends came to 10 bases. Looked up from germline, CDR1 is SGHRS and CDR2 is YFSETQ. In DNA form, the CDR3 reads TGCGCCAGCAGCCTTGGAGGGAATAATTCACCCCTCCACTTT. Its protein is CASSLGGNNSPLHF. The variable domain in full, with the rest retrieved from reference TRBV5-1 and TRBJ1-6, is KAGVTQTPRYLIKTRGQQVTLSCSPISGHRSVSWYQQTPGQGLQFLFEYFSETQRNKGNFPGRFSGRQFSNSRSEMNVSTLELGDSALYLCASSLGGNNSPLHFGNGTRLTVT.

This chain's CDR3 is CASSEALGGYYGYTF. The CDR3 DNA reads TGTGCCAGCAGTGAAGCGTTGGGGGGTTACTATGGCTACACCTTC. The V gene is TRBV2, the J gene TRBJ1-2; D is perhaps TRBD1 (5 bases). Per the germline V gene, CDR1 is SNHLY and CDR2 is FYNNEI. This CDR3 has 15 amino acids. With 0 bases removed from V and 3 bases from J, the gap between germline ends came to 11 bases.

In DNA form, the CDR3 reads TGTGCCAGCAGCCACCGGGACAGCTCCTATAATTCACCCCTCCACTTT. Its protein is CASSHRDSSYNSPLHF. The chain recombines TRBV5-6 with TRBJ1-6, with 7 bases lining up with TRBD1. After removal of 4 bases from V and 0 bases from J, the junction contained 4 bases not matched to a gene. CDR3 length equals 16 residues. Germline V gene sequence: CDR1 SGHDT, CDR2 YYEEEE.

This clonotype showed up just a few times. V and J are TRBV3-1 and TRBJ2-5; either TRBD1 or TRBD2 may supply D (5 bases each). CDR3 length equals 16 residues. Germline CDR1 LGHDT, CDR2 YNNKEL (reference sequence). Deletions cut 5 bases from V and 4 bases from J, with 20 bases between. CDR3 sequence (DNA): TGTGCCAGCAGCTCCCGGACTCCCGATGGGGGAGAGACCCAGTACTTC. Encoded protein: CASSSRTPDGGETQYF.

In its sample, this clonotype was seen many times. This chain connects TRBV7-9 to TRBJ2-1; the match to TRBD1 covers 8 bases. J was trimmed by 0 bases and V by 3 bases; bases with no gene match: 7. Per the germline V gene, CDR1 is SEHNR and CDR2 is FQNEAQ (reference sequence). CDR3 length: 17 residues. The CDR3 here is CASSFGRGLPSYNEQFF. CDR3 DNA: TGTGCCAGCAGCTTTGGCAGGGGGCTTCCCTCCTACAATGAGCAGTTCTTC.

The CDR3 protein is CAISDRKEGLDEQFF. The CDR3 region has the DNA TGTGCCATCAGTGATAGGAAGGAGGGTCTGGATGAGCAGTTCTTC. V usage is TRBV10-3 and J usage is TRBJ2-1; perhaps TRBD2 as D (6 bases). Looked up from germline, CDR1 is ENHRY and CDR2 is SYGVKD. The CDR3 has 15 amino acids. The V gene lost 3 bases and the J gene lost 8 bases, with 17 bases spanning the gap.

The gene calls are TRBV28 and TRBJ2-5; no firm D call. Germline-derived CDR1 and CDR2 are MDHEN and SYDVKM. This CDR3 contains 15 residues. V lost 1 base and J 5 bases, leaving 14 bases between the germline ends. The CDR3 protein is CASSLFSARGETQYF. The CDR3 bases are TGTGCCAGCAGTTTATTCTCCGCTAGAGGCGAGACCCAGTACTTC.

The V and J genes are TRBV20-1 and TRBJ2-3, with D perhaps being TRBD1 or TRBD2 (5 bases each). In germline, CDR1 is DFQATT, CDR2 SNEGSKA (reference sequence). Deletions cut 0 bases from V and 0 bases from J, with 13 bases between. CDR3 length: 16 residues. The CDR3 DNA reads as TGCAGTGCTAGAGATGACGGGACCCGTAGCACAGATACGCAGTATTTT. Amino acids: CSARDDGTRSTDTQYF.

This chain joins TRBV6-5 and TRBJ1-2; tentative D call: TRBD1 (5 bases). Per germline, CDR1 MNHEY and CDR2 SVGAGI. The CDR3 totals 13 residues. V gave up 4 bases and J gave up 6 bases, with 12 bases separating them. The CDR3 DNA reads as TGTGCCAGCAGTTCGGATTGGGGACATGGCTACACCTTC. Its protein is CASSSDWGHGYTF.

This clonotype was recorded a few times. CDR3 protein: CASLLAGGSYEQYF. The CDR3 nucleotides are TGTGCCAGCCTCTTAGCGGGAGGGAGCTACGAGCAGTACTTC. The genes are TRBV28 and TRBJ2-7, with 11 bases identical to TRBD2. CDR1 and CDR2 from the germline V gene are MDHEN and SYDVKM. CDR3 size: 14 residues. V dropped 8 bases and J dropped 3; count of bases not matched to a gene: 6.

The chain joins TRBV7-2 to TRBJ1-2; D is unresolved. V was pared by 5 bases and J by 7 bases, with 23 bases between. CDR3 length: 16 residues. Looked up from germline, CDR1 is SGHTA and CDR2 is FQGNSA. CDR3 sequence: CASSLDPGSLSFGYTF. DNA for the CDR3: TGTGCCAGCAGCCTGGACCCCGGCAGTTTATCATTTGGCTACACCTTC.

This clonotype was detected many times. The V call is TRBV27, the J call TRBJ2-7; maybe TRBD1 (6 bases). The CDR3 is made up of 15 amino acids. Germline V lookup: CDR1 MNHEY, CDR2 SMNVEV (reference sequence). Trimming took off 6 bases at V and 5 bases at J, with 20 bases between the two ends. CDR3 nucleotides: TGTGCCAGCAGCGACGGTGGGGGCAGGTTGGACGAGCAGTACTTC. It encodes CASSDGGGRLDEQYF.

There are a few counts of this clonotype. V gene TRBV27 combines with J gene TRBJ2-2; 7 bases fit TRBD2. Per the germline V gene, CDR1 is MNHEY and CDR2 is SMNVEV (reference sequence). V lost 8 bases, J lost 4 bases, and 7 bases stayed unmatched. There are 14 residues in the CDR3. The CDR3 reads CASAGRTTTGELFF. CDR3 in DNA: TGTGCCAGCGCCGGGAGGACTACCACCGGGGAGCTGTTTTTT.

The chain has TRBV7-2 and TRBJ1-2; D gene uncertain. Trimming took off 5 bases at V and 5 bases at J, with 12 bases between the two ends. The CDR3 is made up of 13 amino acids. The germline V gene has CDR1 SGHTA and CDR2 FQGNSA. The CDR3 spells CASSRRPAYGYTF. The CDR3, as DNA: TGTGCCAGCAGCCGGAGACCGGCTTATGGCTACACCTTC.